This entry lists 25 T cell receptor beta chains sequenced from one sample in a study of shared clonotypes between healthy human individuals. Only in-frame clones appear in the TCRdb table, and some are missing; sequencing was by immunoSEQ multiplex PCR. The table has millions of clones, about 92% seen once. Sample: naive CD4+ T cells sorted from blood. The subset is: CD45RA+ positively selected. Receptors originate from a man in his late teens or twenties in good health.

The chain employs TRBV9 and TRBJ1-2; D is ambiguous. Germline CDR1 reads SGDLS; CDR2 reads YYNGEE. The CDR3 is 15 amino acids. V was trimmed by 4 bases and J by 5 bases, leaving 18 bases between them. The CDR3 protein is CASSTTGEARYGYTF. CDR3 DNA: TGTGCCAGCAGCACGACCGGGGAGGCGAGGTATGGCTACACCTTC. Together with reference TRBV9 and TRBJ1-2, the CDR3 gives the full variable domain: DSGVTQTPKHLITATGQRVTLRCSPRSGDLSVYWYQQSLDQGLQFLIQYYNGEERAKGNILERFSAQQFPDLHSELNLSSLELGDSALYFCASSTTGEARYGYTFGSGTRLTVV.

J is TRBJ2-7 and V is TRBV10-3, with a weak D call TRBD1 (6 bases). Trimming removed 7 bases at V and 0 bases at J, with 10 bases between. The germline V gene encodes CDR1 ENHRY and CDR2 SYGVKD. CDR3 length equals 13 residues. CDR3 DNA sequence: TGTGCCATCAAAACAGGGAGCTCCTACGAGCAGTACTTC. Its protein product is CAIKTGSSYEQYF.

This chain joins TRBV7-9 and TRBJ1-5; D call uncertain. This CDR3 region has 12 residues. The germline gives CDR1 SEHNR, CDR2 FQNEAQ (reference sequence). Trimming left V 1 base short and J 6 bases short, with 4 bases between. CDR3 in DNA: TGTGCCAGCAGCTTAGTCGCTCAGCCCCAGCATTTT. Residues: CASSLVAQPQHF. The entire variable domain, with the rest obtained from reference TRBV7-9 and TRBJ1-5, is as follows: DTGVSQNPRHKITKRGQNVTFRCDPISEHNRLYWYRQTLGQGPEFLTYFQNEAQLEKSRLLSDRFSAERPKGSFSTLEIQRTEQGDSAMYLCASSLVAQPQHFGDGTRLSIL.

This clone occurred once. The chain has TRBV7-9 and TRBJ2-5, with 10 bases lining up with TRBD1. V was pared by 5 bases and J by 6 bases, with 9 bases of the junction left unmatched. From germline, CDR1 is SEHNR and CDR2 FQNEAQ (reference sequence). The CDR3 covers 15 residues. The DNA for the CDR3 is TGTGCCAGCAGCCCCCGGGGACAGGGGAGGCAGACCCAGTACTTC. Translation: CASSPRGQGRQTQYF.

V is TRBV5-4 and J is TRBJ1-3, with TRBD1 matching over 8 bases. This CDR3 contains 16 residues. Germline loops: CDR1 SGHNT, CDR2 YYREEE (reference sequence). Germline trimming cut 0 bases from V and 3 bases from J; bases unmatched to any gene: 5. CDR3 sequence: CASSLGQGAGGNTIYF. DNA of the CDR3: TGTGCCAGCAGCTTGGGGCAGGGGGCTGGTGGAAACACCATATATTTT.

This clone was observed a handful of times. The chain's CDR3 is CASSEGSQPQHF. DNA for the CDR3: TGCGCCAGCAGTGAAGGCAGCCAGCCCCAGCATTTT. The chain couples TRBV10-1 to TRBJ1-5, with D uncertain. Germline V gives CDR1 WNHNN, CDR2 SYGVQD (reference sequence). The CDR3 has 12 residues. V was shortened by 3 bases and J by 7 bases, with 7 bases between the two germline ends.

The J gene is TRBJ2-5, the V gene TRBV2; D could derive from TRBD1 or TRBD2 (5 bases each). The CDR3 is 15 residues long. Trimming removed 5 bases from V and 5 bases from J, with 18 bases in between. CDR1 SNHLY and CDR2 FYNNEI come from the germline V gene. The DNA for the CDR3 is TGTGCCAGCAGTCTTATGGGGGACGAGTGGGAGACCCAGTACTTC. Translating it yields CASSLMGDEWETQYF.

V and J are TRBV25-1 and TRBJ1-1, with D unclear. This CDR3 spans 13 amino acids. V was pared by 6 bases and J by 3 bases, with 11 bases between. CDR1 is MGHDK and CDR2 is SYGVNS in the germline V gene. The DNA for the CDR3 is TGTGCCAGCAGAGGTGGTACTTACACTGAAGCTTTCTTT. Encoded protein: CASRGGTYTEAFF.

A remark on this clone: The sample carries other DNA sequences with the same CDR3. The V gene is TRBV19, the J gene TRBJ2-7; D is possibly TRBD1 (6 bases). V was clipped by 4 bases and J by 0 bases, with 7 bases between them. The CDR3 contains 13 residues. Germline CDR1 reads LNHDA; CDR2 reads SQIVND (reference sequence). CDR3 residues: CASSTDSSYEQYF. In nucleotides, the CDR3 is TGTGCCAGTAGTACGGACAGCTCCTACGAGCAGTACTTC.

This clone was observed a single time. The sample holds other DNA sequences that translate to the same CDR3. DNA of the CDR3: TGTGCCTGGAGTGTCGGGAATTCACCCCTCCACTTT. Its translation: CAWSVGNSPLHF. V usage is TRBV30 and J usage is TRBJ1-6, with D unresolved. The CDR3 spans 12 residues. V lost 0 bases and J 7 bases, leaving 4 bases between the germline ends. Germline CDR1 and CDR2: GTSNPN and SVGIG (reference sequence).

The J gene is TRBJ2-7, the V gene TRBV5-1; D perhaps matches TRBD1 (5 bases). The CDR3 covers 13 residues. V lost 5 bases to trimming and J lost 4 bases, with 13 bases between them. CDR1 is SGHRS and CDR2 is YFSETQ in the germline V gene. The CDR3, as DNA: TGCGCCAGCAGGTACTCAGGGTTATACGAGCAGTACTTC. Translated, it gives CASRYSGLYEQYF.

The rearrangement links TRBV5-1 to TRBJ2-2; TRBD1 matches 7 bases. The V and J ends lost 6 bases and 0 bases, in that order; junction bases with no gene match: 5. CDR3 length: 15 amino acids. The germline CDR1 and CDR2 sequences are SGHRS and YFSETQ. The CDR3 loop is CASKPGTANTGELFF. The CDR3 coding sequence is TGCGCCAGCAAACCCGGGACAGCGAACACCGGGGAGCTGTTTTTT.

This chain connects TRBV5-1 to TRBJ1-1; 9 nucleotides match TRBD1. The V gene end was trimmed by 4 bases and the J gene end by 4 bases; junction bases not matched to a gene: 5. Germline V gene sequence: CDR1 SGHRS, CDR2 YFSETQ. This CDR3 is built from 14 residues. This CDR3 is CASSRGTGLTEAFF. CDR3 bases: TGCGCCAGCAGCAGGGGGACAGGGCTCACTGAAGCTTTCTTT. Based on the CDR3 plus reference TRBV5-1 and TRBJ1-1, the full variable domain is KAGVTQTPRYLIKTRGQQVTLSCSPISGHRSVSWYQQTPGQGLQFLFEYFSETQRNKGNFPGRFSGRQFSNSRSEMNVSTLELGDSALYLCASSRGTGLTEAFFGQGTRLTVV.

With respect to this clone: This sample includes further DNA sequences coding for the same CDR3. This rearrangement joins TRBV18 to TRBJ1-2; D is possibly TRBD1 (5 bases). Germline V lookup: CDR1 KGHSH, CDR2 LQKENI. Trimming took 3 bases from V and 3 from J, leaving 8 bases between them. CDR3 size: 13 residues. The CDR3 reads CASSPGADYGYTF. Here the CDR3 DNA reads TGTGCCAGCTCACCTGGGGCAGACTATGGCTACACCTTC.

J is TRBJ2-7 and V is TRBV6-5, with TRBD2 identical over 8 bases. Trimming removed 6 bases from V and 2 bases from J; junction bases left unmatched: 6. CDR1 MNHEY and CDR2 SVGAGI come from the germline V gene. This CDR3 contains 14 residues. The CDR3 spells CASSPTSGTYEQYF. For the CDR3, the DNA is TGTGCCAGCAGCCCCACTAGCGGAACCTACGAGCAGTACTTC.

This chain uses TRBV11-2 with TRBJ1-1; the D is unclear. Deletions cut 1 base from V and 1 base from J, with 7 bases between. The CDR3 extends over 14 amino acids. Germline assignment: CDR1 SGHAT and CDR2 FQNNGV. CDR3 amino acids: CASSLAHQNTEAFF. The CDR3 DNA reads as TGTGCCAGCAGCTTAGCACATCAGAACACTGAAGCTTTCTTT.

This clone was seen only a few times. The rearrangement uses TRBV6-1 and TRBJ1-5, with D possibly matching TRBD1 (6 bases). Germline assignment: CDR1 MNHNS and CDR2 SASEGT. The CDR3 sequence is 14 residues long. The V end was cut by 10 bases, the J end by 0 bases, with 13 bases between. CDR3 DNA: TGTGCCACCACGGGACAAAATAGCAATCAGCCCCAGCATTTT. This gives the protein CATTGQNSNQPQHF.

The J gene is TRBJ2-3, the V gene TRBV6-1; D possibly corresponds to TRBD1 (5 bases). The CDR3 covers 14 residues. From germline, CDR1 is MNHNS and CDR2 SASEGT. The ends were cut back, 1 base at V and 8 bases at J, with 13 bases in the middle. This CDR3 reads CASSEGWGVGTQYF. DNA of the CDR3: TGTGCCAGCAGTGAAGGTTGGGGCGTAGGTACGCAGTATTTT.

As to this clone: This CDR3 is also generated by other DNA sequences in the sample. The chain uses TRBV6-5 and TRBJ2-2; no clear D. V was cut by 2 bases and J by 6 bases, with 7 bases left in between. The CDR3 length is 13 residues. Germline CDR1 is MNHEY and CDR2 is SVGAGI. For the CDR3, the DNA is TGTGCCAGCAGTTACGGAGAAGCCGGGGAGCTGTTTTTT. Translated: CASSYGEAGELFF.

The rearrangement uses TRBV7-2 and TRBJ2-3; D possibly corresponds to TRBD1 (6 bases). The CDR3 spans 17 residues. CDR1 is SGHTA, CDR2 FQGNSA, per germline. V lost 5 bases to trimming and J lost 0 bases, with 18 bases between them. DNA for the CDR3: TGTGCCAGCAGCCCGGGACAATCTCGGACTAGCACAGATACGCAGTATTTT. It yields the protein CASSPGQSRTSTDTQYF.

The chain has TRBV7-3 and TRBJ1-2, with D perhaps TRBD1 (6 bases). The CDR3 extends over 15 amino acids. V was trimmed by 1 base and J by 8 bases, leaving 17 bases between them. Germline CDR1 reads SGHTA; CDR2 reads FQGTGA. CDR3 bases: TGTGCCAGCAGCTTAAGCGGCGGGGGCGCGATGGGCTACACCTTC. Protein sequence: CASSLSGGGAMGYTF.

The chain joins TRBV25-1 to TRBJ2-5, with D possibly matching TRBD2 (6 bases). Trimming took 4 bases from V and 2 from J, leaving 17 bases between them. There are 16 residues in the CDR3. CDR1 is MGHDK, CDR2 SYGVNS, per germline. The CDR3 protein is CASSVISGSRQETQYF. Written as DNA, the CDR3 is TGTGCCAGCAGTGTAATCTCCGGGAGTCGGCAAGAGACCCAGTACTTC.

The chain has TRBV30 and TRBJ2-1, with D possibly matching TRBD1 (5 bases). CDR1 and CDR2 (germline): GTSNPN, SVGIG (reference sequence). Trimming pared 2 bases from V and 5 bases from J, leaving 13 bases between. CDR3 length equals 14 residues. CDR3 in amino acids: CAWSKRGRDNEQFF. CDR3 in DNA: TGTGCCTGGAGTAAAAGGGGCAGGGACAATGAGCAGTTCTTC.

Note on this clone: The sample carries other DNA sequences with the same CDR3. CDR3 in amino acids: CAWSFLGNTEAFF. CDR3 DNA: TGTGCCTGGAGTTTCCTTGGGAACACTGAAGCTTTCTTT. The chain uses TRBV30 and TRBJ1-1; no definite D call. Per germline, CDR1 GTSNPN and CDR2 SVGIG (reference sequence). Deletions cut 2 bases from V and 1 base from J, with 8 bases between. This CDR3 contains 13 residues.

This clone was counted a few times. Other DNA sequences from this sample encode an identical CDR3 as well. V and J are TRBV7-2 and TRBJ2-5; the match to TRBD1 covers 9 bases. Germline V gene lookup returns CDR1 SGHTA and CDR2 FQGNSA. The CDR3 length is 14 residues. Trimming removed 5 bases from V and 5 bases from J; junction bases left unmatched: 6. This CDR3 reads CASSPQGAGETQYF. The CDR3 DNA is TGTGCCAGCAGCCCACAGGGGGCGGGGGAGACCCAGTACTTC.